The 30 T cell receptor beta chains below all came from one sample that was sequenced in a study of spatial heterogeneity in lung cancer. Broader study findings: In tumors, expanded intratumoral alpha and beta TCR counts tracked mutation counts.

Their recognized antigens are unknown. TCRdb called the 5' RACE reads again in MiXCR, with one record for every CDR3 protein. The sample contains 17,000 or so distinct CDR3 sequences, 5.5% to 8.5% of which appear only once. The time point is: sample taken at primary tumor resection. Material: lung tumor tissue, obtained at surgery. The receptors stem from a female donor with early-stage non-small cell lung cancer.

This clonotype was found many times. This sequence joins TRBV12-3 or TRBV12-4 and TRBJ2-4; a possible D gene is TRBD2 (6 bases). The CDR3 has 13 amino acids. Trimming left V 4 bases short and J 8 bases short, with 12 bases between. This chain's CDR3 is CASSSNSGDIQYF. For the CDR3, the DNA is TGTGCCAGCAGTTCGAATTCGGGGGACATTCAGTACTTC.

This clonotype was seen many times. The rearrangement joins TRBV5-1 to TRBJ2-7, with TRBD2 as a possible D gene (6 bases). V shed 4 bases and J shed 0 bases, with 17 bases lying between them. Germline V lookup: CDR1 SGHRS, CDR2 YFSETQ. CDR3 length equals 16 residues. CDR3 sequence (DNA): TGCGCCAGCAGCCCCGGGAGCCTAGCAAGCTCCTACGAGCAGTACTTC. Protein product: CASSPGSLASSYEQYF.

This clonotype ranks as medium-sized. V is TRBV7-2 and J is TRBJ2-3; D unclear. The germline V gene has CDR1 SGHTA and CDR2 FQGNSA. V was cut by 1 base and J by 2 bases, with 10 bases left in between. This CDR3 is 15 amino acids long. In DNA form, the CDR3 reads TGTGCCAGCAGCTTAGAAACAGCATCCACAGATACGCAGTATTTT. It translates to CASSLETASTDTQYF.

This clonotype was recorded a few times. The chain carries TRBV5-1 and TRBJ2-7; the D is unclear. V lost 0 bases to trimming and J lost 5 bases, with 9 bases between them. This CDR3 has 13 amino acids. Germline CDR1 reads SGHRS; CDR2 reads YFSETQ. In DNA form, the CDR3 reads TGCGCCAGCAGCTTGGTAGGGAAGCACGAGCAGTACTTC. It yields the protein CASSLVGKHEQYF.

V and J are TRBV9 and TRBJ2-3, with D maybe TRBD2 (6 bases). The CDR3 has 15 residues. CDR1 is SGDLS and CDR2 is YYNGEE in the germline V gene. With 0 bases removed from V and 6 bases from J, the gap between germline ends came to 14 bases. CDR3: CASSVGGRSGDTQYF. As DNA, the CDR3 is TGTGCCAGCAGCGTAGGAGGGAGGTCCGGGGATACGCAGTATTTT.

This clonotype was observed many times. This chain links TRBV10-3 with TRBJ1-4; TRBD1 matches 8 bases. The V segment lost 6 bases and the J segment 8 bases; nucleotides outside the gene matches: 5. This CDR3 region has 13 residues. Germline lookup yields CDR1 ENHRY and CDR2 SYGVKD. The DNA for the CDR3 is TGTGCCATCAGCGGAACAGGGGGAGAAAAACTGTTTTTT. It is translated as CAISGTGGEKLFF.

This clonotype was counted at least ten times. The DNA of the CDR3 is TGTGCCAGCAGTTCCCAACTTTTTGAAGCTTTCTTT. It yields the protein CASSSQLFEAFF. The chain joins TRBV28 to TRBJ1-1, with D hard to call. CDR3 length equals 12 residues. Germline assignment: CDR1 MDHEN and CDR2 SYDVKM. The V end was cut by 4 bases, the J end by 7 bases, with 10 bases between. Using reference TRBV28 and TRBJ1-1 for the parts outside the CDR3, the full variable domain is DVKVTQSSRYLVKRTGEKVFLECVQDMDHENMFWYRQDPGLGLRLIYFSYDVKMKEKGDIPEGYSVSREKKERFSLILESASTNQTSMYLCASSSQLFEAFFGQGTRLTVV.

Sample share makes this clonotype medium-sized. The V call is TRBV7-9, the J call TRBJ1-2; 9 positions agree with TRBD1. Germline V gene sequence: CDR1 SEHNR, CDR2 FQNEAQ (reference sequence). This CDR3 region has 13 residues. J lost 8 bases, V lost 6 bases, and 7 bases had no gene match. CDR3 amino acids: CASSPGQGGGYTF. The CDR3 nucleotides are TGTGCCAGCAGTCCGGGACAGGGAGGCGGCTACACCTTC.

This clonotype has a count of ten or more. The V and J genes are TRBV7-9 and TRBJ1-3; 9 bases are shared with TRBD1. CDR1 is SEHNR and CDR2 is FQNEAQ in the germline V gene (reference sequence). V trimming: 5 bases; J trimming: 7 bases; junction bases outside the gene matches: 6. This CDR3 comprises 14 residues. CDR3 protein: CASSPGQGWNTIYF. The DNA for the CDR3 is TGTGCCAGCAGCCCGGGACAGGGATGGAACACCATATATTTT.

This clonotype was detected only a few times. CDR3 loop: CASSVEGGTSYTDTQYF. The CDR3 bases are TGTGCCAGCAGCGTAGAGGGCGGGACTAGCTACACAGATACGCAGTATTTT. This sequence joins TRBV9 and TRBJ2-3, with 9 bases matching TRBD2. The germline gives CDR1 SGDLS, CDR2 YYNGEE. Trimming at V came to 0 bases and at J to 2 bases, leaving 7 bases not matched to a gene. The CDR3 sequence is 17 residues long.

Within the sample, this clonotype is large. The chain combines TRBV5-1 with TRBJ2-7, with TRBD1 identical over 7 bases. The CDR3 is 14 residues long. V lost 4 bases and J lost 5; bases outside the gene matches: 9. CDR1 is SGHRS and CDR2 is YFSETQ in the germline V gene. The CDR3 protein is CASSLRQGLDEQYF. The CDR3 coding sequence is TGCGCCAGCAGCCTCCGACAGGGCCTCGACGAGCAGTACTTC.

This clonotype was observed many times. J is TRBJ2-2 and V is TRBV2; TRBD2 agrees at 9 bases. J gave up 6 bases and V 3 bases, and 8 bases lay outside the gene matches. The V gene's germline CDR1 is SNHLY and CDR2 FYNNEI. The CDR3 consists of 16 residues. Here the CDR3 DNA reads TGTGCCAGCAGTGATAGGCTAGCGGGGACTGCCGGGGAGCTGTTTTTT. Translation gives CASSDRLAGTAGELFF. The complete variable domain, with remaining parts taken from reference TRBV2 and TRBJ2-2, reads EPEVTQTPSHQVTQMGQEVILRCVPISNHLYFYWYRQILGQKVEFLVSFYNNEISEKSEIFDDQFSVERPDGSNFTLKIRSTKLEDSAMYFCASSDRLAGTAGELFFGEGSRLTVL.

The sample holds many counts of this clonotype. This rearrangement joins TRBV7-6 to TRBJ2-3; D may be TRBD2 (6 bases). Germline assignment: CDR1 SGHVS and CDR2 FNYEAQ. The CDR3 is made up of 15 amino acids. V dropped 3 bases and J dropped 1 base, with 11 bases sitting between them. The CDR3 DNA is TGTGCCAGCAGCTTGCTGGGCGGGGGCACAGATACGCAGTATTTT. Translation gives CASSLLGGGTDTQYF.

This clonotype is labeled as medium-sized. This chain joins TRBV7-3 and TRBJ2-7; 7 bases match TRBD1. V dropped 5 bases and J dropped 0; count of bases not matched to a gene: 4. Germline loops: CDR1 SGHTA, CDR2 FQGTGA. This CDR3 is 14 amino acids long. CDR3 in DNA: TGTGCCAGCAGCCCGGGACAGTACTCCTACGAGCAGTACTTC. Its protein is CASSPGQYSYEQYF.

At least ten counts were recorded for this clonotype. This chain connects TRBV20-1 to TRBJ2-1, with 8 bases matching TRBD1. After removal of 3 bases from V and 8 bases from J, the junction contained 12 bases not matched to a gene. Germline-derived CDR1 and CDR2 are DFQATT and SNEGSKA (reference sequence). The CDR3 has 15 amino acids. CDR3 in DNA: TGCAGTGCTAGTGGCCGGACAGGGAGAGCGGATGAGCAGTTCTTC. Its protein product is CSASGRTGRADEQFF.

At least ten counts were recorded for this clonotype. The CDR3, as DNA: TGTGCCATCAGTCCCGGGACTAGCGGGGGGGCCAATGAGCAGTTCTTC. This sequence encodes CAISPGTSGGANEQFF. This rearrangement joins TRBV10-3 to TRBJ2-1; 16 nucleotides agree with TRBD2. CDR3 length equals 16 residues. Germline V CDR1 and CDR2: ENHRY, SYGVKD. With V trimmed by 5 bases and J by 6 bases, 4 bases remained unmatched.

This clonotype was recorded at least ten times. The V gene is TRBV29-1, the J gene TRBJ2-4, with TRBD1 matching over 11 bases. The CDR3 is 13 amino acids. Germline assignment: CDR1 SQVTM and CDR2 ANQGSEA. J was trimmed by 8 bases and V by 6 bases; bases with no gene match: 6. The CDR3 loop reads CSVAGTGGDIQYF. DNA for the CDR3: TGCAGCGTGGCCGGGACAGGGGGTGACATTCAGTACTTC.

This clonotype was picked up many times. The rearrangement links TRBV18 to TRBJ2-3; D not certain. Trimming cost V 6 bases and J 4 bases, with 8 bases left between them. The CDR3 has 12 residues. Germline V CDR1 and CDR2: KGHSH, LQKENI. The CDR3 is CASSELSDTQYF. The CDR3 nucleotides are TGTGCCAGCTCGGAGTTGTCAGATACGCAGTATTTT.

This clonotype was recorded at least ten times. The chain has TRBV7-3 and TRBJ2-3, with no clear D. CDR3 length equals 14 residues. V lost 4 bases, J lost 2 bases, and 10 bases lay in between. Germline V CDR1 and CDR2: SGHTA, FQGTGA. The CDR3, as DNA: TGTGCCAGCAGCTCAGACTCCGCCACAGATACGCAGTATTTT. Its translation: CASSSDSATDTQYF.

V gene TRBV4-1 combines with J gene TRBJ2-1; TRBD2 agrees at 8 bases. J lost 9 bases, V lost 4 bases, and 14 bases had no gene match. Germline V CDR1 and CDR2: MGHRA, YSYEKL. CDR3 length equals 16 residues. CDR3 residues: CASSPFASGSRTEQFF. The CDR3 DNA is TGCGCCAGCAGCCCTTTCGCCAGCGGGAGTAGAACTGAGCAGTTCTTC.

This clonotype was seen many times. The chain combines TRBV2 with TRBJ2-1; TRBD1 might be the D (6 bases). Trimming cost V 6 bases and J 14 bases, with 26 bases left between them. CDR3 size: 15 residues. Germline loops: CDR1 SNHLY, CDR2 FYNNEI. In nucleotides, the CDR3 is TGTGCCAGCAGCGCCGACAGGACTCGACCCAAGAGGAAGTTCTTC. Amino acid sequence: CASSADRTRPKRKFF.

This clonotype was seen repeatedly, ten times or more. This sequence joins TRBV7-3 and TRBJ2-5; TRBD1 agrees at 9 bases. This CDR3 contains 17 residues. The junction had 15 bases not matched to a gene; V was cut back by 5 bases and J by 5 bases. Germline loops: CDR1 SGHTA, CDR2 FQGTGA. CDR3 residues: CASSPTVGQGGVETQYF. The CDR3 DNA is TGTGCCAGCAGCCCCACGGTGGGACAGGGTGGGGTGGAGACCCAGTACTTC.

This clonotype was observed many times. The gene calls are TRBV2 and TRBJ1-6; 8 bases line up with TRBD1. Germline V gene data show CDR1 as SNHLY and CDR2 as FYNNEI. The ends lost 4 bases at V and 9 bases at J; junction bases unmatched: 8. CDR3 length: 15 amino acids. DNA for the CDR3: TGTGCCAGCAGTGTCGTTGGACAGGGAACTTCACCCCTCCACTTT. This codes for CASSVVGQGTSPLHF.

The sample holds a few counts of this clonotype. The chain combines TRBV7-8 with TRBJ1-5; D is ambiguous. The CDR3 covers 14 residues. Germline V lookup: CDR1 SGHVS, CDR2 FQNEAQ. The ends were cut back, 1 base at V and 0 bases at J, with 4 bases in the middle. CDR3 sequence (DNA): TGTGCCAGCAGCTTAGAGGGTAGCAATCAGCCCCAGCATTTT. Residues: CASSLEGSNQPQHF.

This clonotype was seen many times. The rearrangement links TRBV9 to TRBJ1-2, with D perhaps TRBD1 (5 bases). This CDR3 comprises 14 residues. From germline, CDR1 is SGDLS and CDR2 YYNGEE. With 1 base removed from V and 3 bases from J, the gap between germline ends came to 10 bases. CDR3 amino acids: CASSVSLQDYGYTF. Here the CDR3 DNA reads TGTGCCAGCAGCGTATCCCTACAGGACTATGGCTACACCTTC. The whole variable domain, remainder taken from reference TRBV9 and TRBJ1-2, is DSGVTQTPKHLITATGQRVTLRCSPRSGDLSVYWYQQSLDQGLQFLIQYYNGEERAKGNILERFSAQQFPDLHSELNLSSLELGDSALYFCASSVSLQDYGYTFGSGTRLTVV.

This clonotype has at least ten counts. The rearrangement uses TRBV19 and TRBJ1-5, with 9 bases identical to TRBD1. V dropped 9 bases and J dropped 1; count of bases not matched to a gene: 19. Germline V CDR1 and CDR2: LNHDA, SQIVND (reference sequence). This CDR3 is 19 amino acids long. The CDR3 spells CARTPPGQGCNLSNQPQHF. CDR3 in DNA: TGTGCCAGAACGCCCCCGGGACAGGGATGTAATTTGAGCAATCAGCCCCAGCATTTT.

This clonotype came up many times. The chain is built from TRBV6-2 or TRBV6-3 and TRBJ2-1; D might be TRBD2 (5 bases). This CDR3 has 17 amino acids. The V end was cut by 2 bases, the J end by 8 bases, with 22 bases between. Germline CDR1 and CDR2: MNHEY and SVGEGT. DNA of the CDR3: TGTGCCAGCAGTTACGAAGCCGGTGGATGGGTGGAGGATGAGCAGTTCTTC. Amino acids: CASSYEAGGWVEDEQFF.

V usage is TRBV27 and J usage is TRBJ1-6; D call uncertain. The CDR3 extends over 14 amino acids. Germline V gene lookup returns CDR1 MNHEY and CDR2 SMNVEV (reference sequence). V was pared by 5 bases and J by 7 bases, with 12 bases between. In DNA, the CDR3 is TGTGCCAGCAGTATTGCTACGGGGAATTCACCCCTCCACTTT. This encodes CASSIATGNSPLHF.

This chain connects TRBV4-1 to TRBJ2-1; possibly TRBD1 for D (6 bases). V lost 0 bases and J lost 8, with 29 bases in between. Germline V gene data show CDR1 as MGHRA and CDR2 as YSYEKL. CDR3 length: 20 amino acids. This CDR3 is CASSQEGKRMMARGTYEQFF. The CDR3 DNA reads as TGCGCCAGCAGCCAAGAGGGAAAGAGGATGATGGCCAGGGGAACGTATGAGCAGTTCTTC.

This clonotype was observed at least ten times. The chain joins TRBV19 to TRBJ2-2, with D possibly matching TRBD2 (6 bases). The ends were cut back, 4 bases at V and 3 bases at J, with 6 bases in the middle. Looked up from germline, CDR1 is LNHDA and CDR2 is SQIVND (reference sequence). This CDR3 has 13 amino acids. The CDR3, as DNA: TGTGCCAGTAGTAGGGACTACACCGGGGAGCTGTTTTTT. Its protein is CASSRDYTGELFF.